This T cell receptor (beta chain) was obtained from a study of cytomegalovirus exposure and HLA in healthy donors. Comment on this clone: As yet, its antigen is unknown.

Regarding the study as a whole: The authors confirmed in vitro that a few CMV-associated chains were specific for CMV antigens. An analysis was carried out at a later point. It showed that HLA-associated TCR beta chains were more clonally expanded than equally common non-associated chains. The classifier, whose performance was assessed in both the original and validation cohorts, reportedly diagnosed cytomegalovirus status with high specificity and sensitivity. TCR beta sequences numbering under 20,000 were associated with HLA alleles at 0.05 false discovery rate in a later analysis.

The PCR contained 60 Vbeta and 13 Jbeta primers. Produced via immunoSEQ multiplex PCR; TCRdb's table is partial and in-frame only. This table lists about 200,000 clones. Germline trimming cut 5 bases from V and 7 bases from J; bases unmatched to any gene: 14. The CDR3 length is 16 residues. Germline CDR1 SGHDT, CDR2 YYEEEE. The specimen sequenced was PBMCs. The sequence was obtained from a woman in her twenties or thirties in good health and CMV-seropositive. The chain is built from TRBV5-6 and TRBJ2-4, with TRBD1 matching over 8 bases. The CDR3 nucleotides are TGTGCCAGCAGAATTTCAGGGGGCCTTCCGGGGAACATTCAGTACTTC. Translated, it gives CASRISGGLPGNIQYF.